These T cell receptor beta chains were read from a single sample in a study of tumor-infiltrating lymphocytes in oesophageal squamous cell carcinoma. TCRdb re-called the PCR reads through MiXCR, storing one row per CDR3 protein. The table includes about 11,000 distinct CDR3 sequences, roughly 60% detected once. Sequenced material: esophageal tumor tissue. The origin of the receptors is a male donor with esophageal squamous cell carcinoma. The CDR3 runs from the conserved cysteine through the conserved F or W. The D gene is left open where the match is weak. Rows give clone size only sometimes, using once, few, many, or a class for an expanded clone.

size	V	D	J	CDR3	DNA
.	TRBV28	.	TRBJ1-2	CASSLGGGNLNYGYTF	TGTGCCAGCAGTTTAGGTGGAGGGAATCTTAACTATGGCTACACCTTC
.	TRBV7-2	TRBD2	TRBJ2-7	CASSFFERGNYEQYF	TGTGCCAGCAGCTTTTTTGAGCGGGGCAACTACGAGCAGTACTTC
.	TRBV11-3	TRBD1	TRBJ2-1	CASSPRDREGNEQFF	TGTGCCAGCAGCCCCCGGGACAGGGAGGGAAATGAGCAGTTCTTC
few	TRBV7-2	TRBD2	TRBJ2-7	CASSLNSGPQTYEQYF	TGTGCCAGCAGCTTGAATAGCGGGCCGCAAACCTACGAGCAGTACTTC
few	TRBV7-7	.	TRBJ2-2	CASSLDGANTGELFF	TGTGCTAGCAGCTTGGACGGAGCGAACACCGGGGAGCTGTTTTTT
many	TRBV7-2	TRBD2	TRBJ2-1	CASSWRLASNHNEQFF	TGTGCCAGCAGCTGGCGACTAGCAAGTAATCACAATGAGCAGTTCTTC
.	TRBV7-4	.	TRBJ2-7	CASSLGPDSYEQYF	TGTGCCAGCAGCTTAGGACCCGACAGTTACGAGCAGTACTTC
.	TRBV24-1	.	TRBJ2-5	CATSEEIAAGETQYF	TGTGCCACCAGTGAGGAAATCGCGGCGGGAGAGACCCAGTACTTC
many	TRBV5-5	TRBD1	TRBJ2-5	CASSLGTGQGAGETQYF	TGTGCCAGCAGCTTGGGGACTGGACAGGGCGCTGGAGAGACCCAGTACTTC
.	TRBV7-3	.	TRBJ1-1	CASSLRDGTEAFF	TGTGCCAGCAGCCTCCGTGACGGTACTGAAGCTTTCTTT
.	TRBV11-3	TRBD2	TRBJ2-5	CASSQGTSDQETQYF	TGTGCCAGCAGCCAAGGGACTAGCGATCAAGAGACCCAGTACTTC
.	TRBV7-3	TRBD2	TRBJ2-5	CASSLSSTGGETQYF	TGTGCCAGCAGCTTAAGCTCAACGGGGGGGGAGACCCAGTACTTC
.	TRBV11-1	TRBD1	TRBJ1-1	CASSPEGTGSDAFF	TGTGCCAGCAGCCCTGAAGGGACAGGGTCCGACGCTTTCTTT
.	TRBV7-6	.	TRBJ1-5	CASSSGQLSNQPQHF	TGTGCCAGCAGCTCAGGACAGCTTAGCAATCAGCCCCAGCATTTT
.	TRBV5-5	.	TRBJ2-1	CASSLVPGSSYNEQFF	TGTGCCAGCAGCTTGGTTCCTGGGTCTAGCTACAATGAGCAGTTCTTC
.	TRBV24-1	TRBD1	TRBJ2-3	CATSDPGQRSTDTQYF	TGTGCCACCAGTGATCCGGGACAGAGAAGCACAGATACGCAGTATTTT
.	TRBV7-2	.	TRBJ2-7	CASRPPGVPEQYF	TGTGCCAGCAGGCCACCTGGAGTTCCCGAGCAGTACTTC
.	TRBV7-8	TRBD1	TRBJ1-1	CASSLFDREAEAFF	TGTGCCAGCAGCTTATTTGACAGGGAGGCTGAAGCTTTCTTT
medium-sized	TRBV28	.	TRBJ2-3	CASSSTKRFTSTDTQYF	TGTGCCAGCAGTTCCACTAAGCGGTTTACTAGCACAGATACGCAGTATTTT
.	TRBV28	TRBD2	TRBJ2-1	CASMLGLAPSYEQFF	TGTGCCAGCATGCTCGGACTAGCGCCCTCCTACGAGCAGTTCTTC
medium-sized	TRBV10-3	TRBD2	TRBJ2-5	CAISDGTSGRAGETQYF	TGTGCCATCAGTGATGGGACTAGCGGGAGGGCCGGCGAGACCCAGTACTTC
few	TRBV7-6	.	TRBJ1-6	CASSFQGTGNSNSPLHF	TGTGCCAGCAGCTTCCAGGGGACCGGGAACAGTAATTCACCCCTCCACTTT
.	TRBV7-3	TRBD2	TRBJ2-1	CASSLTGTSEGEQFF	TGTGCCAGCAGCCTAACCGGGACTAGCGAGGGTGAGCAGTTCTTC
.	TRBV11-1	.	TRBJ2-1	CASSFFPWNEQFF	TGTGCCAGCAGCTTTTTCCCCTGGAATGAGCAGTTCTTC
many	TRBV28	.	TRBJ2-7	CASIGGYEQYF	TGTGCCAGCATAGGGGGGTACGAGCAGTACTTC
few	TRBV7-2	.	TRBJ2-3	CASSLRAWDTQYF	TGTGCCAGCAGCTTGAGAGCCTGGGATACGCAGTATTTT
medium-sized	TRBV7-2	TRBD1	TRBJ1-4	CASRSPGQVFEKLFF	TGTGCCAGCAGGTCTCCGGGACAGGTTTTTGAAAAACTGTTTTTT
few	TRBV7-9	TRBD1	TRBJ2-7	CASSWTGPYEQYF	TGTGCCAGCAGCTGGACAGGTCCCTACGAGCAGTACTTC
few	TRBV7-2	.	TRBJ2-2	CASSLARTNTGELFF	TGTGCCAGCAGCTTAGCCAGGACGAACACCGGGGAGCTGTTTTTT
once	TRBV12-3/TRBV12-4	.	TRBJ1-3	CASSLQGLPGNTIYF	TGTGCCAGCAGTCTACAGGGTTTACCTGGAAACACCATATATTTT
.	TRBV6-1	.	TRBJ1-2	CASSLRGTLQGYTF	TGTGCCAGCAGTCTACGGGGGACACTTCAGGGCTACACCTTC
many	TRBV27	TRBD1	TRBJ2-5	CASRPNGQEWGQETQYF	TGTGCCAGCAGACCGAATGGACAGGAGTGGGGGCAAGAGACCCAGTACTTC
.	TRBV7-9	.	TRBJ2-5	CASSPDYQETQYF	TGTGCCAGCAGCCCGGACTATCAAGAGACCCAGTACTTC
few	TRBV20-1	TRBD2	TRBJ2-5	CSALGLAGSNF	TGCAGTGCCTTGGGACTAGCGGGATCAAACTTC
.	TRBV28	.	TRBJ2-5	CASSSQGLQETQYF	TGTGCCAGCAGTTCACAGGGTCTCCAAGAGACCCAGTACTTC
.	TRBV28	.	TRBJ1-1	CASSLEVPSPLHF	TGTGCCAGCAGTTTAGAAGTGCCTTCACCCCTCCACTTC
many	TRBV10-2	.	TRBJ2-4	CASSESDKGNIQYF	TGCGCCAGCAGTGAGTCAGACAAGGGAAACATTCAGTACTTC
.	TRBV6-4	TRBD2	TRBJ2-3	CASSDSSGSGTDTQYF	TGTGCCAGCAGTGACTCTAGCGGGAGCGGTACAGATACGCAGTATTTT
many	TRBV19	TRBD1	TRBJ2-3	CASSGGTGSTDTQYF	TGTGCCAGTAGTGGGGGGACAGGGAGCACAGATACGCAGTATTTT
.	TRBV28	.	TRBJ1-2	CASSLLQAFYGYTF	TGTGCCAGCAGTCTATTACAGGCGTTCTATGGCTACACCTTC
.	TRBV28	.	TRBJ1-2	CASSTNYGYTF	TGTGCCAGCAGTACCAACTATGGCTACACCTTC
few	TRBV7-6	.	TRBJ2-5	CASSPHAETQYF	TGTGCCAGCAGCCCCCACGCTGAGACCCAGTACTTC
.	TRBV28	TRBD2	TRBJ2-7	CASSLGGVGREQYF	TGTGCCAGCAGTTTAGGGGGGGTAGGTCGCGAGCAGTACTTC
.	TRBV6-4	TRBD2	TRBJ2-1	CASSDEGGRANEQFF	TGTGCCAGCAGTGACGAAGGCGGGAGGGCCAATGAGCAGTTCTTC
.	TRBV7-9	.	TRBJ1-5	CASSQLGVRQPQHF	TGTGCCAGCAGCCAACTGGGCGTGCGACAGCCCCAGCATTTT
.	TRBV7-2	.	TRBJ2-4	CASSGTGTRLAQYF	TGTGCCAGCAGCGGAACCGGGACTCGTTTGGCCCAGTACTTC
.	TRBV6-5	.	TRBJ2-3	CASSFRGSSTDTQYF	TGTGCCAGCAGTTTCCGTGGGAGTAGCACAGATACGCAGTATTTT
.	TRBV12-3/TRBV12-4	TRBD1	TRBJ1-2	CASSLTGGRAYTF	TGTGCCAGCAGTCTGACAGGGGGTAGAGCCTACACCTTC